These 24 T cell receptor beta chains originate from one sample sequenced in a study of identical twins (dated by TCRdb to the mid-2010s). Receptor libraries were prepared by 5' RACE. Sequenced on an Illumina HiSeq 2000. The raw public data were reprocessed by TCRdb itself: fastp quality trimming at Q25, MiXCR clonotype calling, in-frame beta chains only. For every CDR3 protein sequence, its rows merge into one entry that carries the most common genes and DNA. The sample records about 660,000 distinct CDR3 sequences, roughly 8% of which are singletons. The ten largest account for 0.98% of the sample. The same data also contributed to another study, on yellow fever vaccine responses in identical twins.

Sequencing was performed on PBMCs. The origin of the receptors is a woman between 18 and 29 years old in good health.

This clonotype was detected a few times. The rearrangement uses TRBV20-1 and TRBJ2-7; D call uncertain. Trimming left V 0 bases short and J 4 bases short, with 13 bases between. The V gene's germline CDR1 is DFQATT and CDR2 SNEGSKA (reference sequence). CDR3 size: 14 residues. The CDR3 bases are TGCAGTGCTAGAGATCCCACTCAAAGTTACGAGCAGTACTTC. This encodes CSARDPTQSYEQYF.

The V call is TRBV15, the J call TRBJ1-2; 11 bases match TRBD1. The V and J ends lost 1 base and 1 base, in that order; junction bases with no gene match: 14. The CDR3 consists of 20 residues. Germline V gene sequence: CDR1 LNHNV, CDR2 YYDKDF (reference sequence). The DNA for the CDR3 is TGTGCCACCAGCAGAGCCTCTACACCGGGGACAGGGGGGAGTAACTATGGCTACACCTTC. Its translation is CATSRASTPGTGGSNYGYTF.

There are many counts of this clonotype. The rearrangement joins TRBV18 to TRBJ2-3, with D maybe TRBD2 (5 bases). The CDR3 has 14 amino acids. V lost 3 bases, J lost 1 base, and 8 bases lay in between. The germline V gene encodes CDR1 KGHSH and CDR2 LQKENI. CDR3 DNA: TGTGCCAGCTCACCCGACGGGGGCACAGATACGCAGTATTTT. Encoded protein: CASSPDGGTDTQYF.

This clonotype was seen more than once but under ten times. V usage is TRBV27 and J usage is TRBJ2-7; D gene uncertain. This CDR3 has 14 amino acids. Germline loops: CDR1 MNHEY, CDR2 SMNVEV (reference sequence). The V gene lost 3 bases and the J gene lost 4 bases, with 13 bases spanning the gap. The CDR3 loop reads CASSFAPNLYEQYF. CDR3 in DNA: TGTGCCAGCAGTTTCGCGCCAAATTTGTACGAGCAGTACTTC.

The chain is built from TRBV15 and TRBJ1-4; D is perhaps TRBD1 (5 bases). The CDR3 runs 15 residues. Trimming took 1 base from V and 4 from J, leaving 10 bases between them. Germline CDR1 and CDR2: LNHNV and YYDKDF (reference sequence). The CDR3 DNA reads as TGTGCCACCAGCAGAGGTGGGGCCTTTAATGAAAAACTGTTTTTT. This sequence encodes CATSRGGAFNEKLFF.

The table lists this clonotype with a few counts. CDR3 nucleotides: TGCAGTGCTGGACTAGCGGGAGGCAATGAGCAGTTCTTC. As protein: CSAGLAGGNEQFF. The J gene is TRBJ2-1, the V gene TRBV20-1, with 14 bases matching TRBD2. Looked up from germline, CDR1 is DFQATT and CDR2 is SNEGSKA (reference sequence). V lost 5 bases, J lost 6 bases, and 0 bases stayed unmatched. The CDR3 extends over 13 amino acids.

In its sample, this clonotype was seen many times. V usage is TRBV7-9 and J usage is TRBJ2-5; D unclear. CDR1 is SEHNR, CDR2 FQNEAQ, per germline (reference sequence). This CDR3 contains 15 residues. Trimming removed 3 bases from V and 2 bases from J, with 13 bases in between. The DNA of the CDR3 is TGTGCCAGCAGCTTGGCCGATGGGCTTCAAGAGACCCAGTACTTC. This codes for CASSLADGLQETQYF.

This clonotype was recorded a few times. The CDR3 sequence is CASREGQAGELFF. CDR3 nucleotides: TGTGCCAGCAGGGAGGGACAGGCCGGGGAGCTGTTTTTT. The chain employs TRBV28 and TRBJ2-2; 8 nucleotides agree with TRBD1. The V and J ends lost 6 bases and 6 bases, in that order; junction bases with no gene match: 3. Germline loops: CDR1 MDHEN, CDR2 SYDVKM. The CDR3 runs 13 residues.

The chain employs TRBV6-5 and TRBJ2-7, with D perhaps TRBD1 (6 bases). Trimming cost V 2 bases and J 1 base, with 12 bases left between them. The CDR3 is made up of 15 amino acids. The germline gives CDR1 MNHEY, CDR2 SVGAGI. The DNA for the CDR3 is TGTGCCAGCAGTTACAGAGGGGGAGAATCCTACGAGCAGTACTTC. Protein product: CASSYRGGESYEQYF.

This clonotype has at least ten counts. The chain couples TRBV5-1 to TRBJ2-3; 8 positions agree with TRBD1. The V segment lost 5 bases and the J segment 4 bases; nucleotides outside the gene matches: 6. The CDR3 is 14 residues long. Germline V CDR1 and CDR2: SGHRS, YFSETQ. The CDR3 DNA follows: TGCGCCAGCAGGGACAGGGTATTCGCAGATACGCAGTATTTT. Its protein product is CASRDRVFADTQYF.

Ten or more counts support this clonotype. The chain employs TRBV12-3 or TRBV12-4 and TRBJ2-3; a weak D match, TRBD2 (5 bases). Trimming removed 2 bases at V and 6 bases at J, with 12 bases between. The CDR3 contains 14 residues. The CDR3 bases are TGTGCCAGCAGTTTATCTGAGGGTACGGATACGCAGTATTTT. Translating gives CASSLSEGTDTQYF.

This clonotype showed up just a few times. The CDR3 spells CATSDEGETQYF. CDR3 DNA sequence: TGTGCCACCAGTGATGAAGGGGAGACCCAGTACTTC. This rearrangement joins TRBV24-1 to TRBJ2-5; no definite D call. CDR1 is KGHDR and CDR2 is SFDVKD in the germline V gene. CDR3 length equals 12 residues. Trimming removed 3 bases from V and 5 bases from J, with 6 bases in between.

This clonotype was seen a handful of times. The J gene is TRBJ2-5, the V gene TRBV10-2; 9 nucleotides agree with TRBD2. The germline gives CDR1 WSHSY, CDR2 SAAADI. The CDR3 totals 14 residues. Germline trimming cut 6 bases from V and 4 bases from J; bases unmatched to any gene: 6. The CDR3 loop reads CASREAGGGETQYF. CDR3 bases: TGCGCCAGCAGAGAAGCGGGAGGAGGAGAGACCCAGTACTTC.

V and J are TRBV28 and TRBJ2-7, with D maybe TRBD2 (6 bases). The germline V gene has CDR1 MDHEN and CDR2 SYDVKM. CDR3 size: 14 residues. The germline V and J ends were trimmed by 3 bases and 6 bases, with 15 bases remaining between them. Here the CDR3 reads CASSFTGGKAEQYF. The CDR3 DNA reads TGTGCCAGCAGTTTTACCGGGGGAAAGGCCGAGCAGTACTTC.

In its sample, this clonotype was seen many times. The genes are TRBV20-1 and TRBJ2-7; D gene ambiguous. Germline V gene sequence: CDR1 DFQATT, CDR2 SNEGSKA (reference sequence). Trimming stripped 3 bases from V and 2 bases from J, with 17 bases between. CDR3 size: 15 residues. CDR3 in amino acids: CSASSRAIYPYEQYF. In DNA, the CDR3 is TGCAGTGCTAGCTCTCGGGCCATATATCCCTACGAGCAGTACTTC.

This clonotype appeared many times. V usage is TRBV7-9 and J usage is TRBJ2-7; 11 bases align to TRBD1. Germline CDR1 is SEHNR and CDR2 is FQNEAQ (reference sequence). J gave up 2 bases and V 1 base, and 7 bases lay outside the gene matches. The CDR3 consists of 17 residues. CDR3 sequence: CASSLGWDRGGAYEQYF. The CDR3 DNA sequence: TGTGCCAGCAGCTTAGGTTGGGACAGGGGGGGCGCCTACGAGCAGTACTTC.

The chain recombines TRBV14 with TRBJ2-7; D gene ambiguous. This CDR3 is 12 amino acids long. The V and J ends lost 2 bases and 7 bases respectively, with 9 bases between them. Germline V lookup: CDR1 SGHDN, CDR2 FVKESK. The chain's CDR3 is CASSQNRAEQYF. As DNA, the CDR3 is TGTGCCAGCAGCCAAAACCGGGCGGAGCAGTACTTC.

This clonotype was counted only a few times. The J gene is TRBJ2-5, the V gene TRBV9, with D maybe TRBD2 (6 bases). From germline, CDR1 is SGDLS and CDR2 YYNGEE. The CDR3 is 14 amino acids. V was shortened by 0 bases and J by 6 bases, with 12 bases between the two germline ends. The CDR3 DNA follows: TGTGCCAGCAGCGTAGACCGGGGGAGTCAGACCCAGTACTTC. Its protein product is CASSVDRGSQTQYF.

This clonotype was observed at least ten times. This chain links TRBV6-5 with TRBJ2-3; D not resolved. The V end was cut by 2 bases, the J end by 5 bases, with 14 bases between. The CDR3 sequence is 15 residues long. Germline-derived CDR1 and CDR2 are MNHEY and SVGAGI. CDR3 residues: CASSYGASSRDTQYF. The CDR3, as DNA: TGTGCCAGCAGTTACGGAGCTTCGAGCCGAGATACGCAGTATTTT.

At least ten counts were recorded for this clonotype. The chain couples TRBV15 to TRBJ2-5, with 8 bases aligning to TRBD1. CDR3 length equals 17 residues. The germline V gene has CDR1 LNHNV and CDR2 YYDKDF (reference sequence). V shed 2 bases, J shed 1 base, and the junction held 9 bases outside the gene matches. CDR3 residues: CATSRFPGDRSQETQYF. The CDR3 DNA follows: TGTGCCACCAGCAGATTTCCGGGGGACAGGTCCCAAGAGACCCAGTACTTC.

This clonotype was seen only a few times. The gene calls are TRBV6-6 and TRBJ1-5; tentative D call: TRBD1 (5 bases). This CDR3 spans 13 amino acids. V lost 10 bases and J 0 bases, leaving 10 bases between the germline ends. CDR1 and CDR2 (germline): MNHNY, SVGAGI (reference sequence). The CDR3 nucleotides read TGTGCCACCCAGGGATATAGCAATCAGCCCCAGCATTTT. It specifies CATQGYSNQPQHF.

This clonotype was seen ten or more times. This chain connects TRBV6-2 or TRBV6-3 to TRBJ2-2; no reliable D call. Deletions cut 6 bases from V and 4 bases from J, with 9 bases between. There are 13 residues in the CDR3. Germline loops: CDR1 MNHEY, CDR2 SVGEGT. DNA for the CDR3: TGTGCCAGCAGAGGATCGGGCACCGGGGAGCTGTTTTTT. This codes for CASRGSGTGELFF.

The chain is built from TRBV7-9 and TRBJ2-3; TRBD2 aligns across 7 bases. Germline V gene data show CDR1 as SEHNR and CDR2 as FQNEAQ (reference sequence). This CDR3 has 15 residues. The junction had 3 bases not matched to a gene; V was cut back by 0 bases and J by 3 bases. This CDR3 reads CASSLARRETDTQYF. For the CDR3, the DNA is TGTGCCAGCAGCTTAGCTAGGCGGGAGACAGATACGCAGTATTTT.

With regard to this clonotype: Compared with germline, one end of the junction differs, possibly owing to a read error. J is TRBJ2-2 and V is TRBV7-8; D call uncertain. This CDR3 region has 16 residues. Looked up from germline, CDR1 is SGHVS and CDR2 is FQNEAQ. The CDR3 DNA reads TGTGCCATCAGCTTCAACATCGGCGGACGGACCGGGGAGCTGTTTTTT. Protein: CAISFNIGGRTGELFF. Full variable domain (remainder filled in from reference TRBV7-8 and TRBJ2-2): GAGVSQSPRYKVAKRGQDVALRCDPISGHVSLFWYQQALGQGPEFLTYFQNEAQLDKSGLPSDRFFAERPEGSVSTLKIQRTQQEDSAVYLCAISFNIGGRTGELFFGEGSRLTVL.